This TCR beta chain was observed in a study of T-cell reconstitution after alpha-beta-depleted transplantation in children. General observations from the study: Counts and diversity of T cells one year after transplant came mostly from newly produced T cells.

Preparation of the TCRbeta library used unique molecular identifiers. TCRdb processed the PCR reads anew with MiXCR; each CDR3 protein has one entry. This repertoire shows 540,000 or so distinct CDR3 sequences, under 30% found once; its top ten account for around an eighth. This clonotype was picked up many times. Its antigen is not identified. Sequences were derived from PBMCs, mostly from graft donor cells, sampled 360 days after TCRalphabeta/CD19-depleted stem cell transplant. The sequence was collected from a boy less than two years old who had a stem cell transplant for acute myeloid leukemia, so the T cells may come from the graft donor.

This chain's CDR3 is CASSFTSGAYNEQFF. The CDR3 DNA is TGCGCCAGCAGCTTCACTAGCGGGGCCTACAATGAGCAGTTCTTC. This chain joins TRBV5-1 and TRBJ2-1; 10 nucleotides agree with TRBD2. Germline CDR1 and CDR2: SGHRS and YFSETQ. The J segment lost 2 bases and the V segment lost 2 bases, leaving 1 base of the junction unmatched. The length of the CDR3 is 15 residues.